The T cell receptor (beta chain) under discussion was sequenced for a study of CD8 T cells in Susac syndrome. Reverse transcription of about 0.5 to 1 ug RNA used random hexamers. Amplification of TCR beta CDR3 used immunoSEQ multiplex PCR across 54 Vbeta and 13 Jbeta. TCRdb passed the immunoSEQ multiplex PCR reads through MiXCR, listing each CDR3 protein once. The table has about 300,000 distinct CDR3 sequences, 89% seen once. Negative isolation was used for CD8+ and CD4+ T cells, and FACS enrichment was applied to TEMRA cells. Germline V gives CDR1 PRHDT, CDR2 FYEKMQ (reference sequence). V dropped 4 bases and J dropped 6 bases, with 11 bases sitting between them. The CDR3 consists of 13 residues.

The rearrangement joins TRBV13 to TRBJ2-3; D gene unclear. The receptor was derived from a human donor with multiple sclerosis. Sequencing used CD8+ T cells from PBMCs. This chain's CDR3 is CASSWRHGDTQYF. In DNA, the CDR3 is TGTGCCAGCAGCTGGCGACATGGTGATACGCAGTATTTT.